This TCR beta chain was recovered during a study of blood T cell repertoires in COVID-19. For the study at large: The United States, Italy and Spain were the sources of the acute and convalescent COVID-19 samples. The cDNA or gDNA used as material had been derived from T cells, B-cell-depleted T cells, or PBMCs.

As originally analysed: Nucleated cell number was recorded as an estimate derived from reference gene primer amplification. The data were produced by immunoSEQ multiplex PCR, yet TCRdb's version contains in-frame clones alone and is incomplete. The V and J calls and clone size are taken from that table; D and trimming were inferred from the DNA. The sample carries about 120,000 clones, approximately 85% recorded once. CDR1 and CDR2 (germline): SGDLS, YYNGEE. J was trimmed by 1 base and V by 3 bases; bases with no gene match: 8. The CDR3 consists of 16 residues. This sequence joins TRBV9 and TRBJ2-5, with TRBD1 identical over 8 bases. The sequenced sample was peripheral blood. This receptor was taken from a man aged 65 to 85 with acute or convalescent COVID-19. The DNA of the CDR3 is TGTGCCAGCAGCGCCGGACAGGGAGTGGGCCAAGAGACCCAGTACTTC. Protein sequence: CASSAGQGVGQETQYF.